This T cell receptor beta chain derives from a study of vaccination and CD4 T cells after COVID-19. Cultured CD4+ T cells had their DNA profiled by the Oncomine TCR Beta short-read assay. A single record per CDR3 protein comes from TCRdb applying MiXCR to the PCR reads. The data show about 15,000 distinct CDR3 sequences, roughly 75% seen once. CDR1 SGHTA and CDR2 FQGTGA come from the germline V gene. Trimming shortened V by 1 base and J by 3 bases, and 12 bases separated the two germline ends. The CDR3 extends over 15 amino acids. Study-wide points: There were relatively few convalescent patients studied, and there were no early post-infection timepoints.

A word on this clonotype: Antigen: not known.

This sample's treatment: roughly ten-day PBMC culture with coronavirus spike peptide pools or control peptides (ViraFEST assay). The chain uses TRBV7-3 and TRBJ1-1, with D unresolved. Sequencing used CD4+ T cells from blood, cultured in vitro. The sequence came from a human donor who had recovered from COVID-19. This CDR3 is CASSLMAGADTEAFF. DNA for the CDR3: TGTGCCAGCAGCTTAATGGCAGGAGCGGACACTGAAGCTTTCTTT.